The 6 T cell receptor beta chains listed next were all sequenced from one sample in a study of chemoradiotherapy in HPV16-positive cancers. The table came from immunoSEQ multiplex PCR; TCRdb's copy has only in-frame clones and leaves some out. The sample holds about 8,900 clones; 85% are singletons and the top ten take around 3.1%. Specimen: tumor tissue, collected from a patient who underwent chemoradiotherapy. These receptors originate from a human donor with HPV-associated anogenital cancer.

The genes are TRBV27 and TRBJ2-7; TRBD2 matches at 8 bases. The CDR3 is 15 amino acids. V gave up 4 bases and J gave up 0 bases; unmatched junction bases: 5. Germline V gene data show CDR1 as MNHEY and CDR2 as SMNVEV (reference sequence). CDR3 sequence: CASSWVAGSSYEQYF. The DNA of the CDR3 is TGTGCCAGCAGTTGGGTAGCGGGAAGCTCCTACGAGCAGTACTTC.

The chain recombines TRBV18 with TRBJ2-5, with 9 bases identical to TRBD1. This CDR3 comprises 12 residues. Germline V gene lookup returns CDR1 KGHSH and CDR2 LQKENI. Trimming took 6 bases from V and 5 from J; bases not matched to a gene: 1. The DNA for the CDR3 is TGTGCCAGCTCCGGGACAGGGGAGACCCAGTACTTC. The encoded protein is CASSGTGETQYF. The full variable domain, its missing parts supplied by reference TRBV18 and TRBJ2-5, is NAGVMQNPRHLVRRRGQEARLRCSPMKGHSHVYWYRQLPEEGLKFMVYLQKENIIDESGMPKERFSAEFPKEGPSILRIQQVVRGDSAAYFCASSGTGETQYFGPGTRLLVL.

The V gene is TRBV7-2, the J gene TRBJ2-1; 10 bases agree with TRBD2. J lost 2 bases, V lost 4 bases, and 8 bases had no gene match. CDR3 length: 17 amino acids. CDR1 SGHTA and CDR2 FQGNSA come from the germline V gene. CDR3 residues: CASSSQAGGPPYNEQFF. CDR3 nucleotide sequence: TGTGCCAGCAGCTCTCAAGCGGGGGGGCCCCCCTACAATGAGCAGTTCTTC.

The gene calls are TRBV19 and TRBJ2-4; 7 bases agree with TRBD1. The trim removed 3 bases at V and 7 bases at J, leaving 3 bases unmatched. Germline V gene data show CDR1 as LNHDA and CDR2 as SQIVND (reference sequence). This CDR3 contains 13 residues. Written as DNA, the CDR3 is TGTGCCAGTAGTATGACAGGGTGGAACATTCAGTACTTC. It translates to CASSMTGWNIQYF.

The genes are TRBV9 and TRBJ2-3; 7 positions match TRBD2. Trimming removed 0 bases from V and 0 bases from J; junction bases left unmatched: 1. The CDR3 sequence is 15 residues long. Germline lookup yields CDR1 SGDLS and CDR2 YYNGEE. CDR3 DNA: TGTGCCAGCAGCGTAGATAGCGGGAGCACAGATACGCAGTATTTT. Amino acid sequence: CASSVDSGSTDTQYF.

The CDR3, as DNA: TGTGCCAGCAGCTCGAAACAGGGGTCCTCCTACGAGCAGTACTTC. Translating it yields CASSSKQGSSYEQYF. J is TRBJ2-7 and V is TRBV11-2; 7 bases fit TRBD1. V gave up 4 bases and J gave up 0 bases; unmatched junction bases: 6. This CDR3 has 15 residues. Germline loops: CDR1 SGHAT, CDR2 FQNNGV.